The 5 T cell receptor beta chains reported below all come from one sample, sequenced in a study of blood T cell repertoires in COVID-19. Profiling relied on immunoSEQ multiplex PCR, and the TCRdb table lists in-frame clones only, not all of them. Here the sample spans 150,000 to 200,000 clones, 80% to 90% being singletons. The sequencing input was peripheral blood. The receptor set was obtained from a woman aged 40 to 50 with COVID-19, enrolled during active disease.

For this clone: Different DNA sequences within this sample yield the same CDR3. The DNA for the CDR3 is TGTGCCAGCAGCCAATTCGGGACATTGAATGAAAAACTGTTTTTT. It specifies CASSQFGTLNEKLFF. V usage is TRBV3-1 (or the pseudogene TRBV3-2) and J usage is TRBJ1-4, with D perhaps matching TRBD1 (6 bases). Trimming removed 2 bases from V and 5 bases from J, with 12 bases in between. This CDR3 contains 15 residues. The V gene's germline CDR1 is LGHDT and CDR2 YNNKEL (reference sequence).

This clone appeared once. This chain links TRBV13 with TRBJ1-1; 7 bases fit TRBD1. J lost 0 bases, V lost 2 bases, and 0 bases had no gene match. Germline lookup yields CDR1 PRHDT and CDR2 FYEKMQ (reference sequence). The CDR3 has 14 amino acids. The CDR3 DNA sequence: TGTGCCAGCAGCTTACAGGGGGTGAACACTGAAGCTTTCTTT. Its translation: CASSLQGVNTEAFF.

This clone was seen just once. The chain carries TRBV3-1 (or the pseudogene TRBV3-2) and TRBJ2-1, with D possibly being TRBD1 (6 bases). Germline V lookup: CDR1 LGHDT, CDR2 YNNKEL (reference sequence). This CDR3 contains 13 residues. V was trimmed by 7 bases and J by 3 bases, leaving 10 bases between them. CDR3 in DNA: TGTGCCAGCACCGGGGACAACTACAATGAGCAGTTCTTC. It specifies CASTGDNYNEQFF.

The CDR3 bases are TGTGCCAGCAGCCTTAACCCGGGACAGAATTCACCCCTCCACTTT. Its translation is CASSLNPGQNSPLHF. The chain links TRBV3-1 (or the pseudogene TRBV3-2) to TRBJ1-6, with 7 positions matching TRBD1. CDR1 is LGHDT and CDR2 is YNNKEL in the germline V gene (reference sequence). CDR3 length: 15 residues. The V gene end was trimmed by 4 bases and the J gene end by 7 bases; junction bases not matched to a gene: 7.

This clone was observed a few times. The chain links TRBV19 to TRBJ2-2; tentative D call: TRBD1 (5 bases). V was pared by 9 bases and J by 7 bases, with 12 bases between. CDR3 length: 12 amino acids. Germline CDR1 is LNHDA and CDR2 is SQIVND (reference sequence). The CDR3 DNA follows: TGTGCCAGCTCCCAAACAGGCGGGGAGCTGTTTTTT. It translates to CASSQTGGELFF.